This TCR beta chain derives from a study of blood T cells in healthy people across ages. With respect to this clonotype: Being one base from a much bigger clone, this may be a read error.

A second PCR, run for about 7 to 11 cycles, used a sample-barcoded 5' primer plus a J-beta primer mix. MiXCR, run by TCRdb on the 5' RACE reads, gives a single entry per CDR3 protein. The sample has approximately 810,000 distinct CDR3 sequences; about 36% are singletons. This CDR3 has 15 residues. Germline CDR1 reads LGHNA; CDR2 reads YNFKEQ. Trimming took off 0 bases at V and 5 bases at J, with 14 bases between the two ends. This clonotype was sampled from a man between 18 and 29 years old in good health. The sequenced sample was blood. The chain carries TRBV4-2 and TRBJ2-7; D gene ambiguous. The DNA of the CDR3 is TGTGCCAGCAGCCAAGAAGGGTCCGCTTCCGACGAGCAGTACTTC. It is translated as CASSQEGSASDEQYF.